One TCR beta chain is described in this entry. The target antigen is unknown. The sample comes from a study of blood T cells in healthy people across ages. Points from the study as a whole: PBMC samples, being unsorted, prevented any conclusive comparison of naive and antigen-experienced cells.

Primed by a sample-barcoded 5' primer and a J-beta primer mix, a second PCR proceeded for about 7 to 12 cycles. One entry per CDR3 protein, called by TCRdb with MiXCR from the 5' RACE reads. This table holds approximately 790,000 distinct CDR3 sequences, 62% found once. Germline-derived CDR1 and CDR2 are SGHRS and YFSETQ. This CDR3 has 15 residues. V trimming: 5 bases; J trimming: 4 bases; junction bases outside the gene matches: 7. This TCR came from a man aged 25 to 40 in good health. This rearrangement joins TRBV5-1 to TRBJ2-1, with 9 bases matching TRBD1. Sequencing was carried out using blood. CDR3 nucleotides: TGCGCCAGCAGTCGGGACAGGGCCACTTACAATGAGCAGTTCTTC. It is translated as CASSRDRATYNEQFF.